Listed here is a single TCR beta chain. The antigen is not known. Sample time point: persistent/refractory GD, antithyroid drugs over 5 years with positive TRAb. From PBMCs, RNA was extracted and then used to make the TCR library. The V and J ends lost 4 bases and 4 bases respectively, with 11 bases between them. The CDR3 has 14 residues. CDR1 is LNHNV and CDR2 is YYDKDF in the germline V gene (reference sequence). The data were taken from a study of regulatory T cells in long-lasting Graves disease. Regarding the study as a whole: It is possible that accuracy was reduced by the small size of the sample. Persistent Graves' patients had lower TCR diversity than newly diagnosed ones. Samples came from peripheral blood alone, without thyroid tissue.

iRepertoire HTBI primers and Arm-PCR of CDR3 regions built TCR beta libraries. Original processing methods: Analysis of the samples identified over 60 TRBV and roughly 15 TRBJ segments. TCRdb called the multiplex PCR reads again in MiXCR, with one record for every CDR3 protein. TCRdb's processing, not the study's, gives the V and J calls here. The sample carries roughly 490,000 distinct CDR3 sequences, approximately 22% recorded once. The rearrangement joins TRBV15 to TRBJ1-3; D is possibly TRBD1 (5 bases). The source of this sequence is a female donor with Graves disease. The sample consisted of peripheral blood mononuclear cells (PBMCs), taken when the disease was refractory, from a patient treated with antithyroid drugs. The CDR3: CATSTRTRGNTIYF. CDR3 DNA: TGTGCCACCAGCACCCGGACACGAGGAAACACCATATATTTT.